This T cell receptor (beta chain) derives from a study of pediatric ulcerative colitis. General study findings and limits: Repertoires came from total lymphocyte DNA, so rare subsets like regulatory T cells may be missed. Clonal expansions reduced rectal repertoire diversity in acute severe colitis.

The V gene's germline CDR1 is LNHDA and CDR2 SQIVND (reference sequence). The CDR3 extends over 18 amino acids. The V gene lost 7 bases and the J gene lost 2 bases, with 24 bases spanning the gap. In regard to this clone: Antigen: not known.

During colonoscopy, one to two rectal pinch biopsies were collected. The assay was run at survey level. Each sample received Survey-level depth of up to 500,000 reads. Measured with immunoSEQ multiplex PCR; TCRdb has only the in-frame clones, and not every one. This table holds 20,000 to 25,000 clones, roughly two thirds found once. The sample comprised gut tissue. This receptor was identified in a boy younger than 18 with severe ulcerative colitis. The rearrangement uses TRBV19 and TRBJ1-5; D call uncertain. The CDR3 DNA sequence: TGTGCCAGTACCGCTCGTTACCCCCGGATCCATGGCAATCAGCCCCAGCATTTT. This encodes CASTARYPRIHGNQPQHF.